What follows is one TCR beta chain and its context. Trimming left V 3 bases short and J 5 bases short, with 8 bases between. The CDR3 is 13 amino acids. Germline V gene sequence: CDR1 DFQATT, CDR2 SNEGSKA (reference sequence). The data were obtained in a study of T cells in Graves' hyperthyroidism and ophthalmopathy. Study overall: The authors collected peripheral blood at initial diagnosis, before any treatment.

Amplified regions were TCR beta CDR3 sequences from RNA transcripts. The TCR CDR3 was amplified in a first-round RT-PCR using the HTBI primer set. MiXCR was run by TCRdb on the multiplex PCR reads, yielding one entry per CDR3 protein. The profile covers hundreds of thousands of distinct CDR3 sequences, with under 45% appearing a single time and about a third taken by the ten largest. The study left out patients who had uncontrolled infection, other autoimmune disease, pregnancy or lactation. Used for diagnoses were clinical symptoms, serum thyroxine and TRAb, thyroid ultrasound and orbital computed tomography.

The TCR comes from a woman in her forties with Graves' hyperthyroidism. The sequenced material came from blood. This rearrangement joins TRBV20-1 to TRBJ1-6; no reliable D call. The CDR3 DNA reads as TGCAGTGCTAGCGGTCAGGATAATTCACCCCTCCACTTT. Its protein is CSASGQDNSPLHF.